Listed below are T cell receptor beta chains from one sample, sequenced in a study of blood T cell repertoires in COVID-19. Generated by immunoSEQ multiplex PCR, the TCRdb table keeps only in-frame clones and is missing some. The sample has 90,000 or so clones; roughly 77% are singletons. The sequencing sample was made of peripheral blood. The receptor set was obtained from a human donor in a cohort sampled during active COVID-19. CDR3s include the opening cysteine and the closing phenylalanine or tryptophan. Each record gives: D gene, V gene, clone size, J gene, CDR3 DNA, CDR3 protein. D genes are given only for firm matches. Clone size is given for some rows only: seen once, a few or many times, or a class if the clone is expanded.

d_call: TRBD1; v_call: TRBV15; clone_size: -; j_call: TRBJ2-1; cdr3_nt: TGTGCCACCAGCAGAGATAGCGGGACAGGGGGCGAGGGGTCCTACAATGAGCAGTTCTTC; cdr3_aa: CATSRDSGTGGEGSYNEQFF
d_call: -; v_call: TRBV3-1/TRBV3-2; clone_size: few; j_call: TRBJ1-4; cdr3_nt: TGTGCCAGCAGCCAAGATTTGGAAAGAGGGGGTAAACTGTTTTTT; cdr3_aa: CASSQDLERGGKLFF
d_call: TRBD1; v_call: TRBV2; clone_size: -; j_call: TRBJ1-2; cdr3_nt: TGTGCCAGCAGTCGGGACAGGGAGACGGCAAAGTATGGCTACACCTTC; cdr3_aa: CASSRDRETAKYGYTF
d_call: TRBD1; v_call: TRBV6-1; clone_size: -; j_call: TRBJ2-3; cdr3_nt: TGTGCCAGCAGTGAATCGTCTTCGGCAGGGGGTTTGACAGATACGCAGTATTTT; cdr3_aa: CASSESSSAGGLTDTQYF
d_call: TRBD2; v_call: TRBV28; clone_size: few; j_call: TRBJ2-7; cdr3_nt: TGTGCCAGTTCTGGCGGGGGGCTTTACGAGCAGTACTTC; cdr3_aa: CASSGGGLYEQYF
d_call: -; v_call: TRBV7-2; clone_size: -; j_call: TRBJ1-1; cdr3_nt: TGTGCCAGCAGCTCTTATATAGGCGTAAGGGGGAACACTGAAGCTTTCTTT; cdr3_aa: CASSSYIGVRGNTEAFF
d_call: TRBD2; v_call: TRBV7-8; clone_size: -; j_call: TRBJ2-5; cdr3_nt: TGTGCCAGCAGCCCACGCCTAGCGGGAGATGGCGAGACCCAGTACTTC; cdr3_aa: CASSPRLAGDGETQYF
d_call: -; v_call: TRBV2; clone_size: few; j_call: TRBJ2-7; cdr3_nt: TGTGCCAGCAGTGAATACAGGCCTCCTATGGAGCAGTACTTC; cdr3_aa: CASSEYRPPMEQYF
d_call: TRBD1; v_call: TRBV5-1; clone_size: -; j_call: TRBJ1-1; cdr3_nt: TGCGCCAGCAGCGTCACAGGGGCGAACACTGAAGCTTTCTTT; cdr3_aa: CASSVTGANTEAFF
d_call: -; v_call: TRBV6-5; clone_size: -; j_call: TRBJ1-2; cdr3_nt: TGTGCCAGCAGAAACAGGGTGGCCGGCTACACCTTC; cdr3_aa: CASRNRVAGYTF
d_call: -; v_call: TRBV24-1; clone_size: once; j_call: TRBJ1-3; cdr3_nt: TGTGCCCAACCCCGGGGCTCTGGAAACACCATATATTTT; cdr3_aa: CAQPRGSGNTIYF
d_call: TRBD1; v_call: TRBV6-5; clone_size: -; j_call: TRBJ2-1; cdr3_nt: TGTGCCAGCAGTCGGGACAGGTTATACAATGAGCAGTTCTTC; cdr3_aa: CASSRDRLYNEQFF
d_call: TRBD1; v_call: TRBV6-1; clone_size: -; j_call: TRBJ2-7; cdr3_nt: TGTGCCAGCAGTCTTGGACAGGGGCTCTACGAGCAGTACTTC; cdr3_aa: CASSLGQGLYEQYF
d_call: -; v_call: TRBV2; clone_size: -; j_call: TRBJ1-2; cdr3_nt: TGTGCCAGCAGTGAAGCAAAGGGGTTGCGTGGGGACACCTTC; cdr3_aa: CASSEAKGLRGDTF
d_call: -; v_call: TRBV9; clone_size: -; j_call: TRBJ1-1; cdr3_nt: TGTGCCAGCAGCGTAGGAGGGGGTGAAGCTTTCTTT; cdr3_aa: CASSVGGGEAFF
d_call: -; v_call: TRBV30; clone_size: -; j_call: TRBJ1-1; cdr3_nt: TGTGCCTGGAGTGGGGGGACAACCCAGACTTTCTTT; cdr3_aa: CAWSGGTTQTFF
d_call: -; v_call: TRBV25-1; clone_size: -; j_call: TRBJ2-7; cdr3_nt: TGTGCCAGCAGACTGGACAGCCACTACGAGCAGTACTTC; cdr3_aa: CASRLDSHYEQYF
d_call: -; v_call: TRBV12-5; clone_size: few; j_call: TRBJ1-4; cdr3_nt: TGTGCTAGTGGTCTCGGTAGTGATGAAAAACTGTTTTTT; cdr3_aa: CASGLGSDEKLFF
d_call: TRBD2; v_call: TRBV15; clone_size: -; j_call: TRBJ2-2; cdr3_nt: TGTGCCACCAGCGAGACTTTAGCGGGGGTGAACACCGGGGAGCTGTTTTTT; cdr3_aa: CATSETLAGVNTGELFF
d_call: TRBD1; v_call: TRBV10-3; clone_size: -; j_call: TRBJ1-2; cdr3_nt: TGTGCCATCAGGGCCGGACAGGGGATGATCTATGGCTACACCTTC; cdr3_aa: CAIRAGQGMIYGYTF
d_call: -; v_call: TRBV12-5; clone_size: -; j_call: TRBJ2-7; cdr3_nt: TGTGCTAGTGGAGCAGGTGGGAGCCCCGAAACCTACGAGCAGTACTTC; cdr3_aa: CASGAGGSPETYEQYF
d_call: -; v_call: TRBV6-2/TRBV6-3; clone_size: -; j_call: TRBJ2-7; cdr3_nt: TGTGCCAGCAGTCAATTCAGGGGTCAAAGCTCCTACGAGCAGTACTTC; cdr3_aa: CASSQFRGQSSYEQYF
d_call: -; v_call: TRBV3-1/TRBV3-2; clone_size: few; j_call: TRBJ2-2; cdr3_nt: TGTGCCAGCAGCCAGTGGGGGGAGCACACCGGGGAGCTGTTTTTT; cdr3_aa: CASSQWGEHTGELFF
d_call: TRBD1; v_call: TRBV14; clone_size: -; j_call: TRBJ2-7; cdr3_nt: TGTGCCAGCAGCCAGACCGGGACAGGGATCCCCTACGAGCAGTACTTC; cdr3_aa: CASSQTGTGIPYEQYF
d_call: TRBD1; v_call: TRBV6-2/TRBV6-3; clone_size: -; j_call: TRBJ2-3; cdr3_nt: TGTGCCAGCAGCCTGGACAGGGGAGATACGCAGTATTTT; cdr3_aa: CASSLDRGDTQYF
d_call: TRBD1; v_call: TRBV29-1; clone_size: -; j_call: TRBJ1-5; cdr3_nt: TGCAGCGTTGTTGGGACAGCCGGCGGGCCCCAGCATTTT; cdr3_aa: CSVVGTAGGPQHF
d_call: -; v_call: TRBV28; clone_size: once; j_call: TRBJ1-4; cdr3_nt: TGTGCCAGCAGTTTATCGGTCGCAGGGCTAAATGAAAAACTGTTTTTT; cdr3_aa: CASSLSVAGLNEKLFF
d_call: TRBD2; v_call: TRBV4-2; clone_size: -; j_call: TRBJ2-7; cdr3_nt: TGTGCCAGCAGCCAAGATTGGCGGGAGGGCTTACGACGTGTGCAGTACTTC; cdr3_aa: CASSQDWREGLRRVQYF
d_call: -; v_call: TRBV3-1/TRBV3-2; clone_size: -; j_call: TRBJ1-5; cdr3_nt: TGTGCCAGCAGCCAAGATTTAGCCCAGCCCCAGCATTTT; cdr3_aa: CASSQDLAQPQHF
d_call: -; v_call: TRBV19; clone_size: -; j_call: TRBJ2-1; cdr3_nt: TGTGCCAGTAGTCCCTCGGACTACCGGGACCGGTGGGGTGAGCAGTTCTTC; cdr3_aa: CASSPSDYRDRWGEQFF
d_call: TRBD2; v_call: TRBV5-1; clone_size: once; j_call: TRBJ2-1; cdr3_nt: TGCGCCAGCGCTGGGACTAGCGGGCTGAGCTCCTACAATGAGCAGTTCTTC; cdr3_aa: CASAGTSGLSSYNEQFF
d_call: -; v_call: TRBV18; clone_size: -; j_call: TRBJ2-7; cdr3_nt: TGTGCCAGCTCACCAGGAGGCTACGAGCAGTACTTC; cdr3_aa: CASSPGGYEQYF
d_call: -; v_call: TRBV18; clone_size: -; j_call: TRBJ1-2; cdr3_nt: TGTGCCAGCACTAACTCGGGGGATGGCTACACCTTC; cdr3_aa: CASTNSGDGYTF
d_call: TRBD2; v_call: TRBV30; clone_size: -; j_call: TRBJ2-1; cdr3_nt: TGTGCCTGGAGGACTAGCGGATACAATGAGCAGTTCTTC; cdr3_aa: CAWRTSGYNEQFF
d_call: TRBD1; v_call: TRBV27; clone_size: -; j_call: TRBJ1-3; cdr3_nt: TGTGCCAGCAGTCAGACAGGGATTGTAGACCCCATATATTTT; cdr3_aa: CASSQTGIVDPIYF
d_call: -; v_call: TRBV30; clone_size: -; j_call: TRBJ1-3; cdr3_nt: TGTGCCTGGACCCCTCTCCTTGGAAACACCATATATTTT; cdr3_aa: CAWTPLLGNTIYF
d_call: TRBD2; v_call: TRBV5-1; clone_size: -; j_call: TRBJ2-7; cdr3_nt: TGCGCCAGCAGCTTGTTGGCTAGCGGGAGGGCAGGGGAGCAGTACTTC; cdr3_aa: CASSLLASGRAGEQYF
d_call: -; v_call: TRBV30; clone_size: few; j_call: TRBJ2-7; cdr3_nt: TGTGCCTGGAGAGGATGGGGGCTGTCGCAATACGAGCAGTACTTC; cdr3_aa: CAWRGWGLSQYEQYF
d_call: -; v_call: TRBV19; clone_size: -; j_call: TRBJ2-3; cdr3_nt: TGTGCCAGTAGTATCTCCTTAGATACGCAGTATTTT; cdr3_aa: CASSISLDTQYF
d_call: TRBD2; v_call: TRBV15; clone_size: -; j_call: TRBJ2-7; cdr3_nt: TGTGCCACCAGCAGAGACAGGACTAGCGGTGAGCAGTACTTC; cdr3_aa: CATSRDRTSGEQYF
d_call: -; v_call: TRBV7-6; clone_size: -; j_call: TRBJ2-1; cdr3_nt: TGTGCCAGCAGCTTAGGCGGCTCCCTTATTTACAATGAGCAGTTCTTC; cdr3_aa: CASSLGGSLIYNEQFF
d_call: TRBD2; v_call: TRBV5-1; clone_size: -; j_call: TRBJ2-5; cdr3_nt: TGCGCCAGCAGCTTGGCGGCGGGAGCCACCCAAGAGACCCAGTACTTC; cdr3_aa: CASSLAAGATQETQYF
d_call: -; v_call: TRBV7-9; clone_size: -; j_call: TRBJ2-2; cdr3_nt: TGTGCCAGCAGCTTAGCAACCGAGTTCGACACCGGGGAGCTGTTTTTT; cdr3_aa: CASSLATEFDTGELFF
d_call: -; v_call: TRBV7-2; clone_size: -; j_call: TRBJ1-6; cdr3_nt: TGTGCCAGCAGACCCCAGGGAAGCTCCTATAATTCACCCCTCCACTTT; cdr3_aa: CASRPQGSSYNSPLHF
d_call: TRBD2; v_call: TRBV29-1; clone_size: -; j_call: TRBJ2-1; cdr3_nt: TGCAGCGTGGGAAAGGTCCTGGGAGGGGAGCAGTTCTTC; cdr3_aa: CSVGKVLGGEQFF
d_call: TRBD2; v_call: TRBV27; clone_size: -; j_call: TRBJ2-1; cdr3_nt: TGTGCCAGCAGACTAGCGCTTTACAATGAGCAGTTCTTC; cdr3_aa: CASRLALYNEQFF
d_call: -; v_call: TRBV15; clone_size: once; j_call: TRBJ2-7; cdr3_nt: TGTGCCACCAGCAGCTACGCGACTAGTTTGTCCTACGAGCAGTACTTC; cdr3_aa: CATSSYATSLSYEQYF
d_call: TRBD1; v_call: TRBV7-2; clone_size: few; j_call: TRBJ2-3; cdr3_nt: TGTGCCAGCAGCCCAGGACAGGGCCCAGATACGCAGTATTTT; cdr3_aa: CASSPGQGPDTQYF
d_call: TRBD2; v_call: TRBV10-3; clone_size: -; j_call: TRBJ2-5; cdr3_nt: TGTGCCATCAGTGATGGCCCCACTAGCGGAGAGACCCAGTACTTC; cdr3_aa: CAISDGPTSGETQYF
d_call: -; v_call: TRBV28; clone_size: -; j_call: TRBJ2-7; cdr3_nt: TGTGCCAGCACCCGCGGCGCCACTCCCTACGAGCAGTACTTC; cdr3_aa: CASTRGATPYEQYF
d_call: TRBD2; v_call: TRBV6-5; clone_size: -; j_call: TRBJ2-7; cdr3_nt: TGTGCCACCAAGGCTAGCGGCCTCCGCGAGCAGTACTTC; cdr3_aa: CATKASGLREQYF
d_call: -; v_call: TRBV11-2; clone_size: -; j_call: TRBJ2-7; cdr3_nt: TGTGCCAGCAGCTTCCCTCGAGGGCCGGAGAGGTACTTC; cdr3_aa: CASSFPRGPERYF
d_call: TRBD1; v_call: TRBV12-3/TRBV12-4; clone_size: -; j_call: TRBJ2-7; cdr3_nt: TGTGCCAGCAGTTTGGGAAAAGACAGGGGACAGTACTTC; cdr3_aa: CASSLGKDRGQYF
d_call: -; v_call: TRBV2; clone_size: -; j_call: TRBJ2-5; cdr3_nt: TGTGCCAGCACGGGGGTCCAAGAGACCCAGTACTTC; cdr3_aa: CASTGVQETQYF
d_call: TRBD1; v_call: TRBV4-2; clone_size: few; j_call: TRBJ1-6; cdr3_nt: TGTGCCAGCAGCCAAGGGACAGGGAGCTCCTATAATTCACCCCTCCACTTT; cdr3_aa: CASSQGTGSSYNSPLHF
d_call: -; v_call: TRBV2; clone_size: -; j_call: TRBJ1-1; cdr3_nt: TGTGCCAGCAGTGAATGGGGGGGCAGGCACACTGAAGCTTTCTTT; cdr3_aa: CASSEWGGRHTEAFF
d_call: -; v_call: TRBV7-9; clone_size: -; j_call: TRBJ1-6; cdr3_nt: TGTGCCAGCAGCCCACGAGGCGGCTCACCCCTCCACTTT; cdr3_aa: CASSPRGGSPLHF
d_call: TRBD2; v_call: TRBV10-3; clone_size: -; j_call: TRBJ2-1; cdr3_nt: TGTGCCATCGGAGAGGGACTAGCATACAATGAGCAGTTCTTC; cdr3_aa: CAIGEGLAYNEQFF
d_call: TRBD2; v_call: TRBV10-1; clone_size: -; j_call: TRBJ2-3; cdr3_nt: TGCGCCAGCAGTGAGAGGGAGGGCCGGGGAGATACGCAGTATTTT; cdr3_aa: CASSEREGRGDTQYF